This T cell receptor (beta chain) was recovered during a study of regulatory T cells in long-lasting Graves disease. This sample's time point: newly diagnosed GD, antithyroid drugs for less than 3 months. From RNA extracted from PBMCs, the TCR library was made. Relying on iRepertoire HTBI primers and Arm-PCR of CDR3 regions, the team built TCR beta libraries. MiXCR, run by TCRdb on the multiplex PCR reads, gives a single entry per CDR3 protein. The sample contains some 490,000 distinct CDR3 sequences, about 12% of which appear only once. Another study also made use of these data, one on T cells in Graves' hyperthyroidism and ophthalmopathy.

The material sequenced was peripheral blood mononuclear cells (PBMCs), taken at new diagnosis, from a patient treated with antithyroid drugs. The TCR was taken from a woman aged 25 to 39 with Graves disease.

The CDR3 here is CASSLASRGYRSTEAFF. Here the CDR3 DNA reads TGCGCCAGCAGCTTGGCGAGTCGAGGGTATCGGAGCACTGAAGCTTTCTTT. V usage is TRBV5-1 and J usage is TRBJ1-1; D is undetermined. Germline CDR1 and CDR2: SGHRS and YFSETQ. This CDR3 spans 17 amino acids. Between the trimmed V and J ends, which lost 0 bases and 4 bases, there was a span of 19 bases.